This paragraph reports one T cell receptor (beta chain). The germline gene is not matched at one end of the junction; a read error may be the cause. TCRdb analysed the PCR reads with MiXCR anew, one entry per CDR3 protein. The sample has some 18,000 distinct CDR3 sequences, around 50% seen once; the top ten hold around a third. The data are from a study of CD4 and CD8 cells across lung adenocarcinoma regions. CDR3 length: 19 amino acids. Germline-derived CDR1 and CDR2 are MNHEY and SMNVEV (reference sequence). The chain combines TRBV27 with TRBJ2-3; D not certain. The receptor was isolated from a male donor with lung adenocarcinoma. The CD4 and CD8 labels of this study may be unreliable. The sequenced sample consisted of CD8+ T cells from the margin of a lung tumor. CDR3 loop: CASSLFRVSALCGTDTQYF. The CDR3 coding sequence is TGTGCCAGCAGTTTGTTTCGGGTTTCGGCGCTGTGTGGCACAGATACTCAGTACTTT.